The rows below give T cell receptor beta chains drawn from one sample of a study of shared clonotypes between healthy human individuals. The repertoire was sequenced with immunoSEQ multiplex PCR; TCRdb's copy has only in-frame clones and lacks some. The sample consists of about 700,000 clones, just over 90% of them appearing once. The sequencing input was naive CD8+ T cells sorted from blood. These receptors were taken from a man aged 25 to 40 in good health. Both conserved end residues are part of each CDR3. The D gene is left open where the match is weak. Some rows have no size entry. The others give once, few or many, or a class for an expanded clone.

size | J | V | D | CDR3 | DNA
NA | TRBJ2-7 | TRBV2 | NA | CASSQASGVYEQYF | TGTGCCAGCAGTCAGGCTTCCGGGGTCTACGAGCAGTACTTC
once | TRBJ2-5 | TRBV9 | NA | CASSVEGNQETQYF | TGTGCCAGCAGCGTAGAGGGGAACCAAGAGACCCAGTACTTC
NA | TRBJ2-5 | TRBV4-1 | NA | CASSQDPLTETQYF | TGCGCCAGCAGCCAAGATCCCTTAACGGAGACCCAGTACTTC
NA | TRBJ2-3 | TRBV28 | NA | CASSSNLPGPLAAQYF | TGTGCCAGCAGTAGCAATCTCCCCGGGCCCCTCGCAGCGCAGTATTTT
NA | TRBJ2-7 | TRBV4-1 | NA | CASSQSPGEGYEQYF | TGCGCCAGCAGCCAATCTCCCGGTGAGGGCTACGAGCAGTACTTC
NA | TRBJ2-7 | TRBV4-1 | NA | CASSQDGQIYEQYF | TGCGCCAGCAGCCAGGATGGACAGATCTACGAGCAGTACTTC
NA | TRBJ2-1 | TRBV6-6 | TRBD2 | CASSPASGSDYNEQFF | TGTGCCAGCAGTCCAGCTAGCGGGAGCGATTACAATGAGCAGTTCTTC
NA | TRBJ2-5 | TRBV7-8 | NA | CASRADGPGQETQYF | TGTGCCAGCAGAGCGGACGGACCCGGACAGGAGACCCAGTACTTC
NA | TRBJ2-7 | TRBV4-3 | NA | CASSQEGLGSSYEQYF | TGCGCCAGCAGCCAAGAGGGGTTGGGGTCCTCCTACGAGCAGTACTTC
NA | TRBJ2-3 | TRBV9 | TRBD1 | CASSVVGDRGLADTQYF | TGTGCCAGCAGCGTAGTCGGCGACAGGGGGCTTGCAGATACGCAGTATTTT
NA | TRBJ1-5 | TRBV4-1 | NA | CASSQDSGSNQPQHF | TGCGCCAGCAGCCAAGACTCAGGGAGCAATCAGCCCCAGCATTTT
NA | TRBJ2-3 | TRBV5-4 | TRBD2 | CASGRTSGDTDTQYF | TGTGCCAGCGGGCGGACTAGCGGAGACACAGATACGCAGTATTTT
NA | TRBJ2-1 | TRBV18 | NA | CASSPSRGSSYNEQFF | TGTGCCAGCTCACCCTCTCGCGGAAGCTCCTACAATGAGCAGTTCTTC
NA | TRBJ2-7 | TRBV11-2 | TRBD1 | CASSFIPPGTGTEQYF | TGTGCCAGCAGCTTTATTCCCCCGGGGACAGGGACCGAGCAGTACTTC
once | TRBJ2-3 | TRBV4-3 | TRBD1 | CASSQETDRRTDTQYF | TGCGCCAGCAGCCAAGAAACGGACAGGCGCACAGATACGCAGTATTTT
NA | TRBJ2-7 | TRBV30 | NA | CAWSWGTASYEQYF | TGTGCCTGGAGTTGGGGGACGGCTTCCTACGAGCAGTACTTC
NA | TRBJ1-3 | TRBV7-9 | NA | CASSLALADSGNTIYF | TGTGCCAGCAGCTTAGCGCTTGCCGACTCTGGAAACACCATATATTTT
NA | TRBJ2-1 | TRBV27 | NA | CASSSRGYNEQFF | TGTGCCAGCAGTTCCCGGGGATACAATGAGCAGTTCTTC
NA | TRBJ2-7 | TRBV7-4 | TRBD1 | CASSLVRDSTSYEQYF | TGTGCCAGCAGCTTAGTTAGGGACAGCACCTCCTACGAGCAGTACTTC
NA | TRBJ2-1 | TRBV19 | NA | CASRVTDYDNEQFF | TGTGCCAGTAGGGTGACAGATTATGACAATGAGCAGTTCTTC
NA | TRBJ1-2 | TRBV5-4 | NA | CASLGISELNYGYTF | TGTGCCAGCTTGGGAATATCGGAGTTGAACTATGGCTACACCTTC
NA | TRBJ2-7 | TRBV27 | TRBD1 | CASTHGTGGLNEQYF | TGTGCCAGCACCCACGGGACAGGGGGCTTAAACGAGCAGTACTTC
NA | TRBJ2-7 | TRBV28 | NA | CASSLVGGDYEQYF | TGTGCCAGCAGTTTAGTGGGCGGAGACTACGAGCAGTACTTC
NA | TRBJ2-7 | TRBV15 | NA | CATSRGPGAQIYEQYF | TGTGCCACCAGCAGAGGGCCGGGGGCGCAAATCTACGAGCAGTACTTC
NA | TRBJ2-5 | TRBV11-1 | NA | CASTQLGTQYF | TGTGCCAGCACTCAGCTTGGGACCCAGTACTTC
NA | TRBJ2-7 | TRBV18 | NA | CASSPAYEQYF | TGTGCCAGCTCACCGGCTTACGAGCAGTACTTC
NA | TRBJ2-4 | TRBV13 | NA | CASSLEYDGVGKNIQYF | TGTGCCAGCAGCTTAGAATATGATGGGGTTGGCAAAAACATTCAGTACTTC
NA | TRBJ2-7 | TRBV19 | NA | CASSPGLYYEQYF | TGTGCCAGTAGTCCGGGTCTCTACTACGAGCAGTACTTC
NA | TRBJ2-5 | TRBV11-2 | TRBD2 | CASSGVTSGRQETQYF | TGTGCCAGCAGCGGCGTGACTAGCGGGAGACAAGAGACCCAGTACTTC
NA | TRBJ2-6 | TRBV7-9 | NA | CASSPTAGANVLTF | TGTGCCAGCAGTCCCACAGCAGGGGCCAACGTCCTGACTTTC
NA | TRBJ2-1 | TRBV29-1 | TRBD2 | CSVEVQSGLAVYNEQFF | TGCAGCGTTGAAGTACAGAGCGGACTAGCGGTATACAATGAGCAGTTCTTC
NA | TRBJ2-7 | TRBV27 | NA | CASSAEGTGYEQYF | TGTGCCAGCAGTGCTGAGGGTACGGGCTACGAGCAGTACTTC
NA | TRBJ2-3 | TRBV4-3 | TRBD2 | CASSQSPMAGGADTQYF | TGCGCCAGCAGCCAATCACCGATGGCGGGAGGGGCAGATACGCAGTATTTT
NA | TRBJ1-1 | TRBV2 | NA | CASIHLPFSGRKTEAFF | TGTGCCAGCATCCACTTACCCTTCTCAGGGAGGAAAACTGAAGCTTTCTTT
NA | TRBJ2-2 | TRBV9 | TRBD2 | CASSVGRWDGGRAGSGELFF | TGTGCCAGCAGCGTAGGTCGATGGGATGGCGGGAGGGCCGGTTCCGGGGAGCTGTTTTTT
NA | TRBJ2-3 | TRBV7-9 | TRBD1 | CASTPIGQGADTQYF | TGTGCCAGCACCCCAATCGGCCAGGGGGCAGATACGCAGTATTTT
NA | TRBJ1-4 | TRBV7-9 | NA | CASSSRGQGSEKLFF | TGTGCCAGCAGCTCGCGTGGGCAAGGTAGTGAAAAACTGTTTTTT
many | TRBJ2-7 | TRBV9 | NA | CASSDGPASPYEQYF | TGTGCCAGCAGTGATGGACCCGCAAGTCCCTACGAGCAGTACTTC
NA | TRBJ2-1 | TRBV30 | NA | CAWSPTVDEQFF | TGTGCCTGGAGTCCGACAGTCGATGAGCAGTTCTTC
NA | TRBJ1-1 | TRBV7-9 | NA | CASSLAGLTEAFF | TGTGCCAGCAGCTTAGCGGGATTAACTGAAGCTTTCTTT
NA | TRBJ2-7 | TRBV4-1 | TRBD2 | CASSQLTSGRSSYEQYF | TGCGCCAGCAGCCAACTGACTAGCGGGAGGTCCTCCTACGAGCAGTACTTC
NA | TRBJ1-3 | TRBV27 | NA | CASSLVGTGNTIYF | TGTGCCAGCAGTTTAGTGGGGACTGGAAACACCATATATTTT
NA | TRBJ2-1 | TRBV27 | NA | CASSLSTEPTHNEQFF | TGTGCCAGCAGTTTATCGACCGAACCAACTCACAATGAGCAGTTCTTC
NA | TRBJ2-7 | TRBV18 | NA | CASSPGQTYEQYF | TGTGCCAGCTCACCGGGTCAGACCTACGAGCAGTACTTC
once | TRBJ2-1 | TRBV27 | TRBD1 | CASSLRDRMFF | TGTGCCAGCAGTTTAAGGGACAGGATGTTCTTC
NA | TRBJ2-5 | TRBV6-7 | TRBD1 | CASSYSRATGVGETQYF | TGTGCCAGCAGTTACTCACGGGCGACAGGGGTAGGAGAGACCCAGTACTTC
NA | TRBJ2-7 | TRBV10-2 | TRBD1 | CASSFEGDSSYEQYF | TGCGCCAGCAGCTTCGAGGGGGACAGCTCCTACGAGCAGTACTTC
NA | TRBJ2-6 | TRBV10-3 | NA | CAGMAAGANVLTF | TGTGCCGGGATGGCGGCTGGGGCCAACGTCCTGACTTTC
NA | TRBJ2-7 | TRBV11-2 | NA | CASSLVPMSSYEQYF | TGTGCCAGCAGCTTAGTCCCAATGAGCTCCTACGAGCAGTACTTC
NA | TRBJ2-7 | TRBV5-6 | NA | CASSRDWEQYF | TGTGCCAGCAGCCGCGATTGGGAGCAGTACTTC
NA | TRBJ2-1 | TRBV7-9 | TRBD2 | CASSPLAGARNEQFF | TGTGCCAGCAGCCCTTTAGCGGGAGCACGGAATGAGCAGTTCTTC
NA | TRBJ2-7 | TRBV2 | TRBD2 | CASSERTSGRTKDEQYF | TGTGCCAGCAGTGAGCGGACTAGCGGGAGGACTAAGGACGAGCAGTACTTC
once | TRBJ2-7 | TRBV29-1 | TRBD1 | CSVETGTGVFEQYF | TGCAGCGTGGAAACCGGGACAGGGGTTTTCGAGCAGTACTTC